Described below is a single T cell receptor (beta chain) sequence and its context. Its antigen is still unknown. This record comes from a study of cytomegalovirus exposure and HLA in healthy donors. Findings and caveats of the study: According to reports, the classifier identified cytomegalovirus status with high specificity and sensitivity. The sole available immune exposure information was CMV serostatus. It was assumed in the presence/absence analyses that sequencing depth was roughly uniform across donors. Analysis performed later found more than 15,000 TCR beta sequences associated with HLA alleles at 0.05 false discovery rate.

Vbeta (60) and Jbeta (13) primers were used in the PCR. Data came from immunoSEQ multiplex PCR; TCRdb stores just in-frame clones and leaves some out. Of under 200,000 clones in the sample, more than 70% were seen once. V was clipped by 1 base and J by 4 bases; unmatched bases: 10. The germline gives CDR1 SGHRS, CDR2 YFSETQ. This CDR3 is 17 amino acids long. The chain has TRBV5-1 and TRBJ2-5, with TRBD2 matching 10 bases. This clonotype was obtained from a woman aged 45 to 65 in good health and CMV-seropositive. Material for sequencing was PBMCs. In DNA, the CDR3 is TGCGCCAGCAGCTTGTCTCTAGCGGGAGCTCTACCAGAGACCCAGTACTTC. Translating gives CASSLSLAGALPETQYF.